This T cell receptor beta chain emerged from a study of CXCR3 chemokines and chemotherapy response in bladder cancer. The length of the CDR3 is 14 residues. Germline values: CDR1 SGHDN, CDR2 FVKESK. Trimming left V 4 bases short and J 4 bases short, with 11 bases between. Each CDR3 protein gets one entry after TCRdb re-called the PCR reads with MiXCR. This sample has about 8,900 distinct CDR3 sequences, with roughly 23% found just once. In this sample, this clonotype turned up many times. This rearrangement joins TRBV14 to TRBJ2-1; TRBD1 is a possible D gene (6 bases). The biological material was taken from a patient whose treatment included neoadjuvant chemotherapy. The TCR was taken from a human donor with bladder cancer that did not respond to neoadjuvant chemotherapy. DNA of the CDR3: TGTGCCAGCAGCCGGACTGGACAGTACAATGAGCAGTTCTTC. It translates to CASSRTGQYNEQFF.